This passage covers 20 T cell receptor beta chains from one sample sequenced in a study of blood T cell repertoires in COVID-19 (dated by TCRdb to the early 2020s). The library was prepared using the immunoSEQ multiplex PCR assay. Here the immuneACCESS table is served through TCRdb, limited to in-frame sequences with V and J called. Missing clones are a known gap in these copies; in checked studies unresolved V genes cover under half, and the rest lacks a known reason. The sample contains some 100,000 clones, 88% of them found a single time. In total, the top ten clones hold 2.1% of the sample. Sequenced sample: peripheral blood. These receptors came from a man between 45 and 60 years old with COVID-19, enrolled during active disease.

This chain joins TRBV18 and TRBJ2-7; weak D call: TRBD2 (6 bases). V gave up 5 bases and J gave up 4 bases, with 27 bases separating them. Germline loops: CDR1 KGHSH, CDR2 LQKENI. The CDR3 is 18 amino acids. The chain's CDR3 is CASSSGPGLKGLEYEQYF. CDR3 sequence (DNA): TGTGCCAGCTCATCAGGGCCGGGACTCAAAGGGTTGGAATACGAGCAGTACTTC.

The chain recombines TRBV15 with TRBJ1-5, with 9 bases identical to TRBD1. The V gene's germline CDR1 is LNHNV and CDR2 YYDKDF (reference sequence). Losses at the gene ends were 2 bases for V and 3 bases for J; bases not matched to a gene: 5. This CDR3 contains 16 residues. The CDR3 sequence is CATSRKGQGNNQPQHF. Here the CDR3 DNA reads TGTGCCACCAGCAGAAAGGGACAGGGAAACAATCAGCCCCAGCATTTT.

The V call is TRBV27, the J call TRBJ1-6; 7 bases line up with TRBD1. This CDR3 is built from 13 residues. The germline gives CDR1 MNHEY, CDR2 SMNVEV (reference sequence). With V trimmed by 5 bases and J by 10 bases, 5 bases remained unmatched. This chain's CDR3 is CASSQGVPSPLHF. The CDR3 DNA follows: TGTGCCAGCAGTCAGGGGGTACCCTCACCCCTCCACTTT.

V gene TRBV3-1 (or the pseudogene TRBV3-2) combines with J gene TRBJ2-1, with 14 bases that match TRBD2. CDR1 and CDR2 (germline): LGHDT, YNNKEL (reference sequence). The CDR3 consists of 18 residues. V gave up 6 bases and J gave up 1 base; unmatched junction bases: 8. In DNA, the CDR3 is TGTGCCAGCAGACCGGGACTAGCGGGGGAAACGTCCTACAATGAGCAGTTCTTC. Its translation: CASRPGLAGETSYNEQFF.

This clone was observed a few times. The chain recombines TRBV7-3 with TRBJ1-2, with 10 bases fitting TRBD1. The CDR3 totals 16 residues. V lost 5 bases to trimming and J lost 4 bases; unmatched junction nucleotides: 10. The germline V gene encodes CDR1 SGHTA and CDR2 FQGTGA. Here the CDR3 reads CASSPTGGGGPYGYTF. The CDR3 DNA is TGTGCCAGCAGCCCGACAGGGGGCGGAGGTCCCTATGGCTACACCTTC.

Here the CDR3 reads CASSPRRVGLRTDTQYF. In DNA, the CDR3 is TGTGCCAGCAGTCCCCGGAGGGTCGGGTTACGCACAGATACGCAGTATTTT. V is TRBV28 and J is TRBJ2-3, with D perhaps matching TRBD2 (6 bases). This CDR3 contains 17 residues. Germline V gene lookup returns CDR1 MDHEN and CDR2 SYDVKM. Trimming removed 5 bases from V and 1 base from J, with 19 bases in between.

The chain combines TRBV7-8 with TRBJ2-1; maybe TRBD2 (6 bases). The germline V and J ends were trimmed by 4 bases and 2 bases, with 12 bases remaining between them. The CDR3 totals 15 residues. From germline, CDR1 is SGHVS and CDR2 FQNEAQ. The CDR3 bases are TGTGCCAGCAGCTGGCGGGACCGCCCCTACAATGAGCAGTTCTTC. It encodes CASSWRDRPYNEQFF.

The rearrangement joins TRBV13 to TRBJ2-1; D uncertain. The V and J ends lost 5 bases and 3 bases respectively, with 17 bases between them. Germline V gene data show CDR1 as PRHDT and CDR2 as FYEKMQ (reference sequence). This CDR3 is built from 16 residues. CDR3 bases: TGTGCCAGCAGCCTAACCTCGAGGCCGGTCTACAATGAGCAGTTCTTC. Translated: CASSLTSRPVYNEQFF.

The chain employs TRBV18 and TRBJ2-5; TRBD1 is a possible D gene (6 bases). The CDR3 is 14 amino acids. V was shortened by 0 bases and J by 2 bases, with 7 bases between the two germline ends. Germline CDR1 is KGHSH and CDR2 is LQKENI. CDR3 coding DNA: TGTGCCAGCTCACCACCCGGACAGCAAGAGACCCAGTACTTC. Its protein product is CASSPPGQQETQYF.

This clone appeared a few times. The chain uses TRBV5-4 and TRBJ1-1; no definite D call. The germline V and J ends were trimmed by 4 bases and 4 bases, with 11 bases remaining between them. This CDR3 spans 13 amino acids. Germline V gives CDR1 SGHNT, CDR2 YYREEE (reference sequence). The DNA of the CDR3 is TGTGCCAGCAGCCCCGACACGATCACTGAAGCTTTCTTT. Encoded protein: CASSPDTITEAFF.

The chain joins TRBV21-1 to TRBJ2-2; the table's D call, TRBD1, has no DNA check behind it. TRBV21-1 constitutes a pseudogene. This CDR3 is built from 15 residues. CDR3 amino acids: CASSAQDRVTGELFF. The CDR3 DNA sequence: TGTGCCAGCAGCGCCCAGGACAGGGTCACCGGGGAGCTGTTTTTT.

This chain uses TRBV9 with TRBJ1-3; 7 bases are a match to TRBD1. Trimming removed 2 bases from V and 0 bases from J; junction bases left unmatched: 8. Germline V gene sequence: CDR1 SGDLS, CDR2 YYNGEE. CDR3 length equals 17 residues. Here the CDR3 reads CASSVADRTHSGNTIYF. The CDR3 region has the DNA TGTGCCAGCAGCGTGGCGGACAGGACCCACTCTGGAAACACCATATATTTT.

The V and J genes are TRBV15 and TRBJ1-4; D is possibly TRBD1 (6 bases). Trimming took 6 bases from V and 7 from J, leaving 18 bases between them. In germline, CDR1 is LNHNV, CDR2 YYDKDF (reference sequence). The CDR3 extends over 15 amino acids. The CDR3 region is CATRPLQGGGEKLFF. CDR3 coding DNA: TGTGCCACCAGACCTCTACAGGGCGGCGGTGAAAAACTGTTTTTT.

V gene TRBV7-8 combines with J gene TRBJ1-4; the D is unclear. V lost 2 bases and J lost 0, with 4 bases in between. This CDR3 region has 14 residues. CDR1 SGHVS and CDR2 FQNEAQ come from the germline V gene. CDR3 bases: TGTGCCAGCAGCTTAAGAGCAACTAATGAAAAACTGTTTTTT. The encoded protein is CASSLRATNEKLFF.

The chain employs TRBV10-3 and TRBJ1-1, with D unresolved. The CDR3 runs to 13 residues. Per the germline V gene, CDR1 is ENHRY and CDR2 is SYGVKD. Deletions cut 0 bases from V and 3 bases from J, with 5 bases between. The CDR3 loop reads CAISESRDTEAFF. The DNA of the CDR3 is TGTGCCATCAGTGAGTCACGGGACACTGAAGCTTTCTTT.

The chain is built from TRBV15 and TRBJ2-5, with 8 bases identical to TRBD1. The V gene's germline CDR1 is LNHNV and CDR2 YYDKDF (reference sequence). The V segment lost 4 bases and the J segment 0 bases; nucleotides outside the gene matches: 1. This CDR3 has 14 residues. CDR3: CATSKDRDQETQYF. The CDR3 DNA is TGTGCCACCAGCAAGGACAGGGACCAAGAGACCCAGTACTTC.

This clone is judged medium-sized (0.01 to 0.1%). The CDR3 coding sequence is TGCGCCAGCAGCTATCGGGGTTACAATGAGCAGTTCTTC. Its translation is CASSYRGYNEQFF. This rearrangement joins TRBV5-1 to TRBJ2-1; D is perhaps TRBD2 (5 bases). CDR1 SGHRS and CDR2 YFSETQ come from the germline V gene. There are 13 residues in the CDR3. V was shortened by 3 bases and J by 4 bases, with 8 bases between the two germline ends.

The chain links TRBV21-1 to TRBJ2-1; the table's D call of TRBD1 was not tested on the DNA. TRBV21-1 is a known pseudogene. This CDR3 contains 16 residues. The CDR3 loop is CASRKDRGRPYNEQFF. The CDR3 DNA reads TGTGCCAGCAGAAAGGACAGGGGGCGCCCCTACAATGAGCAGTTCTTC.

The rearrangement uses TRBV28 and TRBJ1-3; D is undetermined. CDR1 is MDHEN, CDR2 SYDVKM, per germline. This CDR3 has 12 amino acids. The ends were cut back, 6 bases at V and 7 bases at J, with 10 bases in the middle. The CDR3 is CASRGVRNTIYF. CDR3 DNA sequence: TGTGCCAGCAGGGGCGTTAGGAACACCATATATTTT.

The rearrangement joins TRBV4-3 to TRBJ2-7; TRBD2 is a possible D gene (6 bases). The CDR3 has 15 residues. In germline, CDR1 is LGHNA, CDR2 YSLEER. Trimming removed 1 base from V and 2 bases from J, with 12 bases in between. The CDR3 nucleotides read TGCGCCAGCAGCCAAGGTACTAGCAGGGCCTACGAGCAGTACTTC. Translated, it gives CASSQGTSRAYEQYF.